These T cell receptor beta chains were read from a single sample in a study of cytomegalovirus exposure and HLA in healthy donors. This table comes from immunoSEQ multiplex PCR, and its TCRdb copy is limited to in-frame clones, with some not included. Among about 160,000 clones, about two thirds were seen once, and the ten largest hold roughly 3%. Material: PBMCs. These TCRs come from a woman aged 25 to 39 in good health and CMV-seronegative. CDR3s include the opening cysteine and the closing phenylalanine or tryptophan. Fields, in order: CDR3 protein, CDR3 DNA, J gene, clone size, D gene, V gene. The D gene is left open where the match is weak. Some rows have no size entry. The others give once, few or many, or a class for an expanded clone.

cdr3_aa: CASSSPSIAGVETQYF; cdr3_nt: TGTGCCAGCAGCTCACCCTCCATAGCGGGAGTTGAGACCCAGTACTTC; j_call: TRBJ2-5; clone_size: .; d_call: TRBD2; v_call: TRBV5-4
cdr3_aa: CASTGTASNYGYTF; cdr3_nt: TGTGCCAGTACCGGGACAGCCTCTAACTATGGCTACACCTTC; j_call: TRBJ1-2; clone_size: once; d_call: TRBD1; v_call: TRBV19
cdr3_aa: CASSITGEQYF; cdr3_nt: TGTGCCAGTAGCATCACAGGGGAGCAGTACTTC; j_call: TRBJ2-7; clone_size: once; d_call: .; v_call: TRBV19
cdr3_aa: CASSAFTSGGTYNEQFF; cdr3_nt: TGCGCCAGCAGCGCGTTCACTAGCGGGGGTACGTACAATGAGCAGTTCTTC; j_call: TRBJ2-1; clone_size: few; d_call: TRBD2; v_call: TRBV5-1
cdr3_aa: CASSSPRTGKTYNEQFF; cdr3_nt: TGTGCCAGCAGCTCCCCTCGGACAGGGAAAACCTACAATGAGCAGTTCTTC; j_call: TRBJ2-1; clone_size: .; d_call: TRBD1; v_call: TRBV7-3
cdr3_aa: CASNPRSVETYEQYF; cdr3_nt: TGTGCCAGCAACCCCAGGTCTGTCGAGACATACGAGCAGTACTTC; j_call: TRBJ2-7; clone_size: .; d_call: .; v_call: TRBV6-1
cdr3_aa: CASSVSGPLVDTQYF; cdr3_nt: TGTGCCAGCAGTGTTAGCGGTCCTTTGGTAGATACGCAGTATTTT; j_call: TRBJ2-3; clone_size: .; d_call: .; v_call: TRBV2
cdr3_aa: CASRRERVGTDTQYF; cdr3_nt: TGTGCCAGCAGACGGGAGAGGGTCGGCACAGATACGCAGTATTTT; j_call: TRBJ2-3; clone_size: .; d_call: .; v_call: TRBV7-2
cdr3_aa: CASSLGPGQGSYEQYF; cdr3_nt: TGTGCCAGCAGCTTGGGGCCCGGTCAGGGAAGTTACGAGCAGTACTTC; j_call: TRBJ2-7; clone_size: .; d_call: .; v_call: TRBV5-5
cdr3_aa: CAISERGSGNTIYF; cdr3_nt: TGTGCCATCAGTGAGAGGGGCTCTGGAAACACCATATATTTT; j_call: TRBJ1-3; clone_size: .; d_call: .; v_call: TRBV10-3
cdr3_aa: CASRETGSGNTIYF; cdr3_nt: TGTGCCAGCAGAGAGACAGGATCTGGAAACACCATATATTTT; j_call: TRBJ1-3; clone_size: .; d_call: .; v_call: TRBV2
cdr3_aa: CATSTDRGHQSGYTF; cdr3_nt: TGTGCCACCAGCACCGACAGGGGGCATCAGAGTGGCTACACCTTC; j_call: TRBJ1-2; clone_size: few; d_call: TRBD1; v_call: TRBV15
cdr3_aa: CASRLAGEGEQYF; cdr3_nt: TGTGCCAGCAGACTAGCGGGAGAAGGAGAGCAGTACTTC; j_call: TRBJ2-7; clone_size: .; d_call: TRBD2; v_call: TRBV6-1
cdr3_aa: CASRGTGSYNEQFF; cdr3_nt: TGTGCCAGCAGGGGGACAGGTTCCTACAATGAGCAGTTCTTC; j_call: TRBJ2-1; clone_size: .; d_call: TRBD1; v_call: TRBV2
cdr3_aa: CASSPTGTVHSPLHF; cdr3_nt: TGTGCCAGCAGTCCAACCGGGACAGTTCATTCACCCCTCCACTTT; j_call: TRBJ1-6; clone_size: .; d_call: TRBD1; v_call: TRBV27
cdr3_aa: CASSLGWGGSPFLNYGYTF; cdr3_nt: TGTGCCAGCAGCTTAGGATGGGGGGGGAGCCCCTTTCTAAACTATGGCTACACCTTC; j_call: TRBJ1-2; clone_size: few; d_call: .; v_call: TRBV7-2
cdr3_aa: CASSQDQGVHGYTF; cdr3_nt: TGCGCCAGCAGCCAAGATCAAGGGGTCCATGGCTACACCTTC; j_call: TRBJ1-2; clone_size: .; d_call: .; v_call: TRBV4-1
cdr3_aa: CASSPDPGGFYGYTF; cdr3_nt: TGTGCCAGCAGTCCCGATCCCGGGGGTTTCTATGGCTACACCTTC; j_call: TRBJ1-2; clone_size: few; d_call: .; v_call: TRBV7-3
cdr3_aa: CASSYSRGDNEQFF; cdr3_nt: TGTGCCAGCAGTTACTCGAGAGGAGACAATGAGCAGTTCTTC; j_call: TRBJ2-1; clone_size: .; d_call: .; v_call: TRBV6-5
cdr3_aa: CASSFSQGSGYEQYF; cdr3_nt: TGTGCCAGCAGTTTTTCGCAGGGGTCGGGCTACGAGCAGTACTTC; j_call: TRBJ2-7; clone_size: .; d_call: .; v_call: TRBV28